Following are 5 T cell receptor beta chains from one sample sequenced in a study of blood T cell repertoires in COVID-19. Here immunoSEQ multiplex PCR was the method, and the copy in TCRdb shows in-frame clones only, minus some. Of fewer than 100,000 clones detected, around 79% appear once; the ten largest clones hold about 24%. The sample comprised peripheral blood. The source is a human donor in a cohort sampled during active COVID-19.

The genes are TRBV19 and TRBJ1-4, with D possibly TRBD1 on 5 matching bases. This CDR3 has 15 amino acids. The germline V gene has CDR1 LNHDA and CDR2 SQIVND (reference sequence). V was shortened by 2 bases and J by 7 bases, with 14 bases between the two germline ends. Written as DNA, the CDR3 is TGTGCCAGTAGTATATTGGGCAGGGAAGGTGAAAAACTGTTTTTT. This codes for CASSILGREGEKLFF.

The V gene is TRBV15, the J gene TRBJ2-1, with 9 bases lining up with TRBD1. Germline V CDR1 and CDR2: LNHNV, YYDKDF (reference sequence). This CDR3 has 17 amino acids. J was trimmed by 6 bases and V by 0 bases; bases with no gene match: 9. CDR3 bases: TGTGCCACCAGCAGAGATTTTGGGACAGGGATTGTCAATGAGCAGTTCTTC. Translated, it gives CATSRDFGTGIVNEQFF. Full variable domain (missing parts from reference TRBV15 and TRBJ2-1): DAMVIQNPRYQVTQFGKPVTLSCSQTLNHNVMYWYQQKSSQAPKLLFHYYDKDFNNEADTPDNFQSRRPNTSFCFLDIRSPGLGDTAMYLCATSRDFGTGIVNEQFFGPGTRLTVL.

This chain connects TRBV18 to TRBJ2-7; 11 positions agree with TRBD2. CDR1 is KGHSH, CDR2 LQKENI, per germline. CDR3 length: 14 amino acids. Losses at the gene ends were 6 bases for V and 3 bases for J; bases not matched to a gene: 4. The CDR3 DNA follows: TGTGCCAGCTCTCCCGGGACTAGCGGCTACGAGCAGTACTTC. Translating it yields CASSPGTSGYEQYF.

The chain carries TRBV7-8 and TRBJ2-1; 10 bases map to TRBD1. CDR3 length equals 16 residues. CDR1 is SGHVS and CDR2 is FQNEAQ in the germline V gene. V shed 5 bases, J shed 2 bases, and the junction held 6 bases outside the gene matches. CDR3 loop: CASSLIGTGAYNEQFF. The DNA of the CDR3 is TGTGCCAGCAGCCTCATCGGGACAGGGGCCTACAATGAGCAGTTCTTC.

This sequence joins TRBV10-1 and TRBJ2-7, with 8 bases identical to TRBD2. Trimming removed 5 bases from V and 2 bases from J; junction bases left unmatched: 5. Germline values: CDR1 WNHNN, CDR2 SYGVQD (reference sequence). The CDR3 has 14 amino acids. CDR3 region: CASSPGLEPYEQYF. CDR3 in DNA: TGCGCCAGCAGTCCGGGACTAGAGCCCTACGAGCAGTACTTC.